The next 5 T cell receptor beta chains were all read from a single sample in a study of shared clonotypes between healthy human individuals (TCRdb year 2020). The library was obtained by the immunoSEQ multiplex PCR assay. In its TCRdb copy, this immuneACCESS table keeps in-frame sequences only and misses some clones. Where compared with another copy, unresolved V genes explain less than half of these, and the others have no known cause. The sample contains roughly 2,300,000 clones, roughly 90% of them found a single time. The biggest ten clones account for approximately 0.4% of the sample. Sequencing was done on a sample of naive CD4+ T cells from PBMCs. This sample's cell subset or site label indicates: CD45RA+ positively selected. The source of these receptors is a man aged 18 to 35 in good health. Some clones in this sample may be carry-over from other donors' samples.

V is TRBV4-3 and J is TRBJ2-1; the D is unclear. This CDR3 is built from 14 residues. Germline CDR1 and CDR2: LGHNA and YSLEER. Trimming shortened V by 0 bases and J by 9 bases, and 12 bases separated the two germline ends. The CDR3 bases are TGCGCCAGCAGCCAAGATTATTTCGGCGGTGAGCAGTTCTTC. Its translation is CASSQDYFGGEQFF.

The J gene is TRBJ1-4, the V gene TRBV6-6; perhaps TRBD1 as D (5 bases). This CDR3 spans 13 amino acids. Deletions cut 6 bases from V and 3 bases from J, with 8 bases between. Germline V lookup: CDR1 MNHNY, CDR2 SVGAGI (reference sequence). The CDR3 region has the DNA TGTGCCAGCAGGTACAGGTCTAATGAAAAACTGTTTTTT. Its translation is CASRYRSNEKLFF.

V and J are TRBV6-1 and TRBJ2-6; either TRBD1 or TRBD2 may fit D (5 bases each). The V gene lost 2 bases and the J gene lost 0 bases, with 8 bases spanning the gap. This CDR3 has 16 amino acids. CDR1 is MNHNS and CDR2 is SASEGT in the germline V gene. This CDR3 is CASSEPGRSGANVLTF. The CDR3 region has the DNA TGTGCCAGCAGTGAACCGGGACGCTCTGGGGCCAACGTCCTGACTTTC.

This chain links TRBV11-3 with TRBJ2-1; D gene unclear. In germline, CDR1 is SGHNT, CDR2 YENEEA. The ends were cut back, 2 bases at V and 7 bases at J, with 9 bases in the middle. The CDR3 length is 13 residues. CDR3 in DNA: TGTGCCAGCAGCTTACGAGCCGGGAATGAGCAGTTCTTC. Translating it yields CASSLRAGNEQFF.

The rearrangement uses TRBV7-9 and TRBJ1-4, with D maybe TRBD1 (5 bases). Germline values: CDR1 SEHNR, CDR2 FQNEAQ (reference sequence). The V end lost 4 bases, the J end lost 5 bases, and 20 bases lay between the germline ends. The CDR3 spans 17 residues. CDR3 nucleotide sequence: TGTGCCAGCAGCTATCGACCGGCGGGACTGGGGAATGAAAAACTGTTTTTT. Its protein product is CASSYRPAGLGNEKLFF.